Each of the 32 T cell receptor beta chains below was sequenced from the same sample in a study of blood T cell repertoires in COVID-19. This table comes from immunoSEQ multiplex PCR, and its TCRdb copy is limited to in-frame clones, with some not included. The sample has about 200,000 clones; 89% are singletons. Sequencing input: PBMCs or T cells enriched from blood (not recorded which). The receptors were gathered from a woman aged 40 to 49 with acute COVID-19.

The J gene is TRBJ2-7, the V gene TRBV5-4; the match to TRBD2 covers 12 bases. The V and J ends lost 2 bases and 5 bases, in that order; junction bases with no gene match: 11. There are 17 residues in the CDR3. Germline V gene sequence: CDR1 SGHNT, CDR2 YYREEE (reference sequence). CDR3 nucleotides: TGTGCCAGCAGCTTCGGGGGGCTAGCGGGAGGGAAGGACGAGCAGTACTTC. Residues: CASSFGGLAGGKDEQYF.

This clone was observed once. V usage is TRBV3-1 (or the pseudogene TRBV3-2) and J usage is TRBJ2-1; 7 positions agree with TRBD2. Germline CDR1 LGHDT, CDR2 YNNKEL (reference sequence). The CDR3 runs 14 residues. The V segment lost 1 base and the J segment 7 bases; nucleotides outside the gene matches: 4. CDR3 loop: CASSQVAGKNEQFF. CDR3 nucleotide sequence: TGTGCCAGCAGCCAAGTAGCGGGTAAGAATGAGCAGTTCTTC.

The CDR3 sequence: CASRPLGTSVSPDEQYF. CDR3 coding DNA: TGTGCCAGCAGACCACTTGGGACTAGCGTATCCCCGGACGAGCAGTACTTC. This sequence joins TRBV4-2 and TRBJ2-7; 10 nucleotides line up with TRBD2. Germline V gene lookup returns CDR1 LGHNA and CDR2 YNFKEQ. V lost 6 bases, J lost 5 bases, and 16 bases stayed unmatched. The CDR3 loop spans 17 amino acids.

This chain connects TRBV12-3 or TRBV12-4 to TRBJ2-1; no clear D gene. The CDR3 is 13 amino acids. V was pared by 3 bases and J by 1 base, with 4 bases between. CDR3 protein: CASSFRSYNEQFF. The CDR3 DNA follows: TGTGCCAGCAGTTTCAGGTCCTACAATGAGCAGTTCTTC.

The rearrangement links TRBV5-1 to TRBJ1-1; D might be TRBD1 (5 bases). The CDR3 spans 14 residues. In germline, CDR1 is SGHRS, CDR2 YFSETQ. Trimming shortened V by 0 bases and J by 6 bases, and 12 bases separated the two germline ends. Here the CDR3 DNA reads TGCGCCAGCAGCTTGGTGGGGGGTAGGTCTGAAGCTTTCTTT. Protein sequence: CASSLVGGRSEAFF.

This clone has a handful of counts. The rearrangement uses TRBV4-2 and TRBJ2-7, with a possible D match to TRBD2 (5 bases). The CDR3 is 15 residues long. Trimming shortened V by 0 bases and J by 1 base, and 10 bases separated the two germline ends. The germline gives CDR1 LGHNA, CDR2 YNFKEQ. The CDR3 is CASSQESGSSYEQYF. In DNA form, the CDR3 reads TGTGCCAGCAGCCAAGAAAGTGGGAGTTCCTACGAGCAGTACTTC.

The J gene is TRBJ2-5, the V gene TRBV13; 10 nucleotides align to TRBD2. The CDR3 covers 17 residues. The germline gives CDR1 PRHDT, CDR2 FYEKMQ (reference sequence). The V gene end was trimmed by 5 bases and the J gene end by 5 bases; junction bases not matched to a gene: 14. The CDR3 region has the DNA TGTGCCAGCAGCCCGGGGTGGGGCCTAGCGGGAGTGGAGACCCAGTACTTC. This sequence encodes CASSPGWGLAGVETQYF.

This clone was detected only once. The chain recombines TRBV30 with TRBJ1-1; 8 bases fit TRBD1. V lost 3 bases, J lost 0 bases, and 9 bases stayed unmatched. The CDR3 sequence is 16 residues long. Germline lookup yields CDR1 GTSNPN and CDR2 SVGIG (reference sequence). This CDR3 reads CAWSAGGQRVNTEAFF. CDR3 DNA sequence: TGTGCCTGGAGCGCAGGGGGCCAAAGGGTGAACACTGAAGCTTTCTTT.

This clone was counted once. This chain links TRBV9 with TRBJ2-3; 13 bases line up with TRBD2. The germline gives CDR1 SGDLS, CDR2 YYNGEE. The CDR3 sequence is 18 residues long. The junction had 10 bases not matched to a gene; V was cut back by 0 bases and J by 6 bases. The CDR3 protein is CASSVEGLAGNSRDTQYF. In DNA form, the CDR3 reads TGTGCCAGCAGCGTAGAGGGACTAGCGGGGAATAGCCGGGATACGCAGTATTTT.

The chain recombines TRBV4-2 with TRBJ1-1, with TRBD1 matching over 8 bases. CDR1 and CDR2 (germline): LGHNA, YNFKEQ. This CDR3 has 17 amino acids. V shed 2 bases, J shed 0 bases, and the junction held 8 bases outside the gene matches. For the CDR3, the DNA is TGTGCCAGCAGCCAATTTGCCGGGACAGGCATGAACACTGAAGCTTTCTTT. It specifies CASSQFAGTGMNTEAFF.

The chain recombines TRBV28 with TRBJ1-3, with D hard to call. From germline, CDR1 is MDHEN and CDR2 SYDVKM. V lost 5 bases and J 0 bases, leaving 11 bases between the germline ends. The CDR3 extends over 15 amino acids. Here the CDR3 reads CASSPIGSSGNTIYF. The CDR3 bases are TGTGCCAGCAGTCCCATTGGGAGCTCTGGAAACACCATATATTTT.

J is TRBJ1-2 and V is TRBV6-1; D is unclear. This CDR3 is built from 14 residues. Trimming took 1 base from V and 12 from J, leaving 18 bases between them. Germline CDR1 is MNHNS and CDR2 is SASEGT. The CDR3 region has the DNA TGTGCCAGCAGTGAAGGGCAGGAGTGGAGGGCCAACACCTTC. This codes for CASSEGQEWRANTF.

This clone was detected many times. The chain joins TRBV7-8 to TRBJ2-2, with TRBD2 identical over 14 bases. The germline V gene encodes CDR1 SGHVS and CDR2 FQNEAQ. V was pared by 4 bases and J by 7 bases, with 11 bases of the junction left unmatched. This CDR3 has 18 residues. The CDR3 protein is CASSSRFGTSGSSGELFF. The CDR3 nucleotides read TGTGCCAGCAGCTCCCGCTTTGGGACTAGCGGGAGTAGCGGGGAGCTGTTTTTT.

The CDR3 is CASSLIASGSIYEQFF. CDR3 nucleotides: TGTGCCAGCAGCTTAATCGCTAGCGGGAGCATCTATGAGCAGTTCTTC. The chain combines TRBV7-2 with TRBJ2-1; 10 bases are shared with TRBD2. The V gene end was trimmed by 2 bases and the J gene end by 8 bases; junction bases not matched to a gene: 9. Germline-derived CDR1 and CDR2 are SGHTA and FQGNSA. CDR3 length: 16 residues.

This clone has a single count. This chain joins TRBV10-3 and TRBJ2-2; weak D call: TRBD1 (6 bases). Germline CDR1 ENHRY, CDR2 SYGVKD. The CDR3 runs to 15 residues. The V end was cut by 6 bases, the J end by 3 bases, with 14 bases between. This CDR3 is CAIRSHRDDTGELFF. In DNA form, the CDR3 reads TGTGCCATCAGATCACACAGGGATGACACCGGGGAGCTGTTTTTT.

The V and J genes are TRBV28 and TRBJ1-4; 8 bases line up with TRBD1. This CDR3 is 15 amino acids long. Germline CDR1 MDHEN, CDR2 SYDVKM. Losses at the gene ends were 3 bases for V and 7 bases for J; bases not matched to a gene: 7. For the CDR3, the DNA is TGTGCCAGCAGTTTGAACAGGGGGGCGAGTGAAAAACTGTTTTTT. It yields the protein CASSLNRGASEKLFF.

The chain uses TRBV9 and TRBJ2-6; D gene uncertain. V was clipped by 3 bases and J by 0 bases, with 4 bases between them. Germline values: CDR1 SGDLS, CDR2 YYNGEE. The CDR3 runs 14 residues. CDR3 DNA: TGTGCCAGCAGCGCTTTCTCTGGGGCCAACGTCCTGACTTTC. It translates to CASSAFSGANVLTF.

V usage is TRBV15 and J usage is TRBJ2-1; 11 bases align to TRBD2. The CDR3 length is 17 residues. Germline V gene lookup returns CDR1 LNHNV and CDR2 YYDKDF (reference sequence). The V and J ends lost 0 bases and 2 bases, in that order; junction bases with no gene match: 3. CDR3 in DNA: TGTGCCACCAGCAGAGATTTAGCGGGAGGGACCTACAATGAGCAGTTCTTC. Amino acids: CATSRDLAGGTYNEQFF.

The CDR3 region has the DNA TGTGCCAGCAGTGAACGGTTGGGTCGGATGGGAGCGGAGGATACGCAGTATTTT. This codes for CASSERLGRMGAEDTQYF. This chain links TRBV6-1 with TRBJ2-3; tentatively, D is TRBD2 (5 bases). Germline lookup yields CDR1 MNHNS and CDR2 SASEGT. This CDR3 spans 18 amino acids. Trimming removed 2 bases from V and 6 bases from J, with 24 bases in between.

The sample holds one count of this clone. This sequence joins TRBV29-1 and TRBJ1-6; 7 nucleotides align to TRBD1. The CDR3 sequence is 13 residues long. CDR1 is SQVTM, CDR2 ANQGSEA, per germline. The J segment lost 8 bases and the V segment lost 4 bases, leaving 5 bases of the junction unmatched. CDR3: CSVGEGADSPLHF. The CDR3 bases are TGCAGCGTTGGTGAGGGGGCGGATTCACCCCTCCACTTT.

The gene calls are TRBV9 and TRBJ1-4; unclear D gene. Germline lookup yields CDR1 SGDLS and CDR2 YYNGEE. V was trimmed by 4 bases and J by 0 bases, leaving 10 bases between them. The CDR3 length is 15 residues. The CDR3 DNA sequence: TGTGCCAGCAGCCTGACCGGGACAACTAATGAAAAACTGTTTTTT. It is translated as CASSLTGTTNEKLFF.

In this sample, this clone turned up a few times. The chain links TRBV11-2 to TRBJ2-1; 12 bases match TRBD2. Germline V gives CDR1 SGHAT, CDR2 FQNNGV. The ends lost 5 bases at V and 6 bases at J; junction bases unmatched: 8. The CDR3 covers 16 residues. CDR3 bases: TGTGCCAGCAGCCCCACTCCTAGCGGGGGGGGCAATGAGCAGTTCTTC. As protein: CASSPTPSGGGNEQFF.

As DNA, the CDR3 is TGTGCCAGCGGGACCGACAGGCGAAACTATGGCTACACCTTC. It codes for CASGTDRRNYGYTF. The chain joins TRBV2 to TRBJ1-2, with a weak D call TRBD1 (6 bases). V lost 8 bases and J lost 2, with 15 bases in between. The CDR3 is 14 residues long. CDR1 and CDR2 (germline): SNHLY, FYNNEI.

This clone was counted once. V gene TRBV18 combines with J gene TRBJ1-5; TRBD1 matches 7 bases. The CDR3 has 14 amino acids. V lost 5 bases to trimming and J lost 2 bases; unmatched junction nucleotides: 3. Germline V CDR1 and CDR2: KGHSH, LQKENI. CDR3 protein: CASSSDRGNQPQHF. CDR3 DNA sequence: TGTGCCAGCTCATCCGACAGGGGCAATCAGCCCCAGCATTTT.

The chain has TRBV5-1 and TRBJ2-2; 9 bases map to TRBD1. V trimming: 6 bases; J trimming: 2 bases; junction bases outside the gene matches: 11. This CDR3 has 17 amino acids. Looked up from germline, CDR1 is SGHRS and CDR2 is YFSETQ. CDR3 coding DNA: TGCGCCAGCACCTCCACCGGGACAGGGACCAACACCGGGGAGCTGTTTTTT. It yields the protein CASTSTGTGTNTGELFF.

The CDR3 is CATSIDKAQGNTEAFF. The CDR3 nucleotides are TGTGCCACCAGCATCGATAAGGCCCAGGGAAACACTGAAGCTTTCTTT. The V call is TRBV15, the J call TRBJ1-1, with D possibly being TRBD1 (5 bases). CDR3 length equals 16 residues. Trimming pared 4 bases from V and 2 bases from J, leaving 17 bases between. Per germline, CDR1 LNHNV and CDR2 YYDKDF (reference sequence). The whole variable domain, remainder taken from reference TRBV15 and TRBJ1-1, is DAMVIQNPRYQVTQFGKPVTLSCSQTLNHNVMYWYQQKSSQAPKLLFHYYDKDFNNEADTPDNFQSRRPNTSFCFLDIRSPGLGDTAMYLCATSIDKAQGNTEAFFGQGTRLTVV.

This chain uses TRBV10-1 with TRBJ2-3; weak D call: TRBD1 (6 bases). Per germline, CDR1 WNHNN and CDR2 SYGVQD (reference sequence). CDR3 size: 16 residues. Trimming pared 6 bases from V and 2 bases from J, leaving 18 bases between. The CDR3 protein is CASSDTGTFPTDTQYF. DNA of the CDR3: TGCGCCAGCAGCGACACCGGGACATTTCCCACAGATACGCAGTATTTT.

Only a few counts were recorded for this clone. V and J are TRBV24-1 and TRBJ2-1; perhaps TRBD1 as D (6 bases). V lost 5 bases, J lost 5 bases, and 9 bases lay in between. The CDR3 length is 13 residues. CDR1 is KGHDR and CDR2 is SFDVKD in the germline V gene. Here the CDR3 DNA reads TGTGCCACCAGTGGGGCAGGGGACAATGAGCAGTTCTTC. It yields the protein CATSGAGDNEQFF.

The chain combines TRBV7-2 with TRBJ1-1; unclear D gene. The germline gives CDR1 SGHTA, CDR2 FQGNSA. The V gene lost 4 bases and the J gene lost 1 base, with 10 bases spanning the gap. The CDR3 has 14 residues. This chain's CDR3 is CASSSRAGNTEAFF. The CDR3 DNA is TGTGCCAGCAGCTCCCGGGCGGGGAACACTGAAGCTTTCTTT. Together with reference TRBV7-2 and TRBJ1-1, the CDR3 gives the full variable domain: GAGVSQSPSNKVTEKGKDVELRCDPISGHTALYWYRQSLGQGLEFLIYFQGNSAPDKSGLPSDRFSAERTGGSVSTLTIQRTQQEDSAVYLCASSSRAGNTEAFFGQGTRLTVV.

This chain joins TRBV4-1 and TRBJ2-7; 7 positions match TRBD1. With 0 bases clipped from V and 1 base from J, the junction kept 6 bases outside the gene matches. Germline assignment: CDR1 MGHRA and CDR2 YSYEKL. The CDR3 sequence is 16 residues long. The CDR3 DNA reads as TGCGCCAGCAGCCAAGATTACCGGGACAGTTCCTACGAGCAGTACTTC. The encoded protein is CASSQDYRDSSYEQYF.

This sequence joins TRBV5-6 and TRBJ2-5; 8 positions agree with TRBD2. Unmatched junction bases numbered 3, after V lost 0 bases and J lost 5 bases. The CDR3 contains 14 residues. Germline lookup yields CDR1 SGHDT and CDR2 YYEEEE. The CDR3 region has the DNA TGTGCCAGCAGCTTGGGGGCTAGCGGGGAGACCCAGTACTTC. The encoded protein is CASSLGASGETQYF.

The chain employs TRBV18 and TRBJ2-5, with TRBD1 as a possible D gene (6 bases). This CDR3 spans 16 amino acids. Germline V gives CDR1 KGHSH, CDR2 LQKENI. Trimming removed 5 bases from V and 4 bases from J, with 20 bases in between. The CDR3 loop reads CASSSQGWKLGETQYF. The CDR3 coding sequence is TGTGCCAGCTCATCCCAGGGGTGGAAGTTGGGAGAGACCCAGTACTTC.